This T cell receptor (beta chain) was recovered during a study of T cells in women clearing cervical HPV infection. Whole-study context: Controls' single incident HPV16 infection cleared within 12 months without precancer. Case blood was drawn when the lesion was first found; control blood after infection became undetectable. Whole-study results and caveats: CIN3+ cases had significantly higher TCR richness than controls; evenness did not differ.

Genomic DNA, averaging roughly 1,200 ng per sample, yielded TCR beta CDR3 via immunoSEQ. Produced via immunoSEQ multiplex PCR; TCRdb's table is partial and in-frame only. This sample carries 20,000 to 30,000 clones, with approximately 10% going to the ten biggest clones. V was clipped by 4 bases and J by 4 bases, with 26 bases between them. This CDR3 has 18 residues. The germline V gene has CDR1 DFQATT and CDR2 SNEGSKA (reference sequence). Regarding this clone: Its antigen is undetermined. Read data end 3 residues before the CDR3 end; the end is taken from the germline J gene.

Sequenced: blood buffy coat. This sequence was found in a woman aged 18 to 75 with a cervical HPV16 infection that either progressed to CIN3+ or cleared (not recorded which). This chain connects TRBV20-1 to TRBJ2-1; D possibly corresponds to TRBD1 (6 bases). CDR3 DNA (partial): TGCAGTGCTACCCGGCTGTACGAGCAGGGGCGTCGGTACAATGAG. Amino acids: CSATRLYEQGRRYNE. From start to end, the CDR3 is CSATRLYEQGRRYNEQFF.